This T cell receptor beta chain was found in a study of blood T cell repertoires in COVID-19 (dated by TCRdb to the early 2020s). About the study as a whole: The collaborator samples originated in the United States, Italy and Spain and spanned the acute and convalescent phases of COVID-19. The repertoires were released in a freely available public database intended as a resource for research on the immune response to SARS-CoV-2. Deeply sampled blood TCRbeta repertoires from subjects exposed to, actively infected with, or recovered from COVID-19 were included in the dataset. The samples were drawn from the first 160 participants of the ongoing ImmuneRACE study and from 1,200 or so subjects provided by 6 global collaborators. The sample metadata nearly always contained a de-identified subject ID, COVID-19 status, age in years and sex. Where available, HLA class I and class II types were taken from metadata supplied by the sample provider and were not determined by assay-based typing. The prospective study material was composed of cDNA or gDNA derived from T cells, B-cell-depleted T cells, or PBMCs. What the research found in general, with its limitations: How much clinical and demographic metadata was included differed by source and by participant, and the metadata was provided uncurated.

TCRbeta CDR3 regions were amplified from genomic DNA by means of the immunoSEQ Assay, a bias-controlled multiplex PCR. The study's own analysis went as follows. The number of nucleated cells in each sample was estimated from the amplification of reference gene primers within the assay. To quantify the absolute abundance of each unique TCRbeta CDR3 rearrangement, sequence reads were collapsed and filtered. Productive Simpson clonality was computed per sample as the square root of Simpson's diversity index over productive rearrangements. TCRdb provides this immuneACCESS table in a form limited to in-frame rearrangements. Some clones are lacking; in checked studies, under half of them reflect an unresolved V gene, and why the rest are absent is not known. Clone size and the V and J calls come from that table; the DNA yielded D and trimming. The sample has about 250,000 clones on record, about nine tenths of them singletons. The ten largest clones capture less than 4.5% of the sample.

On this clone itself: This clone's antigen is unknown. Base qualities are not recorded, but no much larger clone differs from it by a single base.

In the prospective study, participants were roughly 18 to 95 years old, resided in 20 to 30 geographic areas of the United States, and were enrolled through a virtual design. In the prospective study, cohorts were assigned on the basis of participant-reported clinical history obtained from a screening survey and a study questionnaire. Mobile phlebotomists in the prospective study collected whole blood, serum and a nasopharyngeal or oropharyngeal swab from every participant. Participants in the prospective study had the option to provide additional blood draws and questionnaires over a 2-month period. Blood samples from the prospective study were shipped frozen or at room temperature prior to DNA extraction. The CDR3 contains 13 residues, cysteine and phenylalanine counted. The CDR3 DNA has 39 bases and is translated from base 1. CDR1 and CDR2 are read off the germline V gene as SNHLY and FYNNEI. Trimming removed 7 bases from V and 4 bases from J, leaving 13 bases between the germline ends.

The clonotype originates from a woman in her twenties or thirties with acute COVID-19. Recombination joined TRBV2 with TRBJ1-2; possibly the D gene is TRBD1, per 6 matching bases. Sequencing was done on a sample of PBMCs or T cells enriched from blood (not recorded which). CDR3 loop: CASNGGPIYGYTF. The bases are TGTGCCAGCAATGGGGGCCCAATCTATGGCTACACCTTC.